The rows below give T cell receptor beta chains drawn from one sample of a study of spatial heterogeneity in lung cancer. From the 5' RACE reads, TCRdb called clonotypes with MiXCR, one entry per CDR3 protein. The data contain about 1,900 distinct CDR3 sequences, 20% to 25% of them seen just once; the ten biggest clones take up around a fifth. Source: lung tumor tissue, taken at surgery. These receptors originate from a male donor with early-stage non-small cell lung cancer. Both conserved end residues are part of each CDR3. D genes are given only for firm matches. Size tells how often a clone was seen (once, few, many) or the class of an expanded clone, and some rows leave it out.

v_call	clone_size	d_call	j_call	cdr3_nt	cdr3_aa
TRBV7-9	medium-sized	.	TRBJ1-2	TGTGCCAGCAGCTTAACAGAAAATGGCTACACCTTC	CASSLTENGYTF
TRBV12-3/TRBV12-4	medium-sized	.	TRBJ1-1	TGTGCCAGCAGTTTAGGAAACACTGAAGCTTTCTTT	CASSLGNTEAFF
TRBV3-1	few	TRBD1	TRBJ1-3	TGTGCCAGCAGCCTAACCCCGGGACAGGGAAGGAACTCTGGAAACACCATATATTTT	CASSLTPGQGRNSGNTIYF
TRBV28	large	.	TRBJ2-5	TGTGCCAGCAGTTCTCTGGGATTGGAAGAGACCCAGTACTTC	CASSSLGLEETQYF
TRBV3-1	medium-sized	TRBD2	TRBJ2-5	TGTGCCAGCAGCCAAGGGCTAGCGGCAACCCAAGAGACCCAGTACTTC	CASSQGLAATQETQYF
TRBV18	.	TRBD1	TRBJ2-2	TGTGCCAGCTCACCCTCCGGGACAGGGGACATCACCGGGGAGCTGTTTTTT	CASSPSGTGDITGELFF
TRBV20-1	.	.	TRBJ2-7	TGCAGTGCGCTCCGGACTGGATCTTTAAAGCAGTACTTC	CSALRTGSLKQYF
TRBV20-1	medium-sized	.	TRBJ1-3	TGCAGTGCTAGGTGGAGGGCCACCTCTGGAAACACCATATATTTT	CSARWRATSGNTIYF
TRBV27	large	.	TRBJ1-1	TGTGCCAGCAGTCTGTTCTTCGAGGGGTCGAACACTGAAGCTTTCTTT	CASSLFFEGSNTEAFF
TRBV3-1	medium-sized	.	TRBJ1-5	TGTGCCAGCAGCCAAGAAGCAGGGGACGGGCAGCCCCAGCATTTT	CASSQEAGDGQPQHF
TRBV20-1	.	.	TRBJ1-6	TGCAGTGCTGTCCCAGGGACCTCCTATAATTCACCCCTCCACTTT	CSAVPGTSYNSPLHF
TRBV6-5	.	.	TRBJ1-1	TGTGCCAGCAGTTACTCGTCAGCCTTGAACACTGAAGCTTTCTTT	CASSYSSALNTEAFF
TRBV7-2	large	.	TRBJ2-4	TGTGCCAGCAGCCTCCGTAGTGATGCGTCCAAAAACATTCAGTACTTC	CASSLRSDASKNIQYF
TRBV28	.	.	TRBJ2-7	TGTGCCAGCAGTTCACCTAGGACTGACTACGAGCAGTACTTC	CASSSPRTDYEQYF
TRBV5-1	medium-sized	.	TRBJ1-5	TGCGCCAGCAGCAGGGATCCCAATCAGCCCCAGCATTTT	CASSRDPNQPQHF
TRBV6-6	medium-sized	.	TRBJ1-1	TGTGCCAGCAGTTACGAACGAGGCGTCACTGAAGCTTTCTTT	CASSYERGVTEAFF
TRBV7-9	medium-sized	TRBD1	TRBJ2-1	TGTGCCAGCAGCTGGGACAGCAATGAGCAGTTCTTC	CASSWDSNEQFF
TRBV11-2	medium-sized	.	TRBJ1-1	TGTGCCAGCAGCTTAGATCCCCCAGCCACGTCGAACACTGAAGCTTTCTTT	CASSLDPPATSNTEAFF
TRBV4-2	medium-sized	TRBD2	TRBJ2-3	TGTGCCAGCAGCCAAGGGGGACTAGCGGCCACAGATACGCAGTATTTT	CASSQGGLAATDTQYF
TRBV28	medium-sized	TRBD1	TRBJ2-2	TGTGCCAGCAGTTTGGGGACAGGGGGCAAGTCCGGGGAGCTGTTTTTT	CASSLGTGGKSGELFF
TRBV3-1	few	.	TRBJ2-5	TGTGCCAGCCAACCCGGAGGGATTATGCGCCAAGAGACCCAGTACTTC	CASQPGGIMRQETQYF
TRBV5-5	.	.	TRBJ2-2	TGTGCCAGCAGCTTGGGATTCGGTACCGGGGAGCTGTTTTTT	CASSLGFGTGELFF
TRBV10-3	large	.	TRBJ1-2	TGTGCCATCAGTGAGTCGGGAGGGGATGGCTACACCTTC	CAISESGGDGYTF
TRBV6-6	large	.	TRBJ1-6	TGTGCCAGCACGTTCGGGGATTCACCCCTCCACTTT	CASTFGDSPLHF
TRBV12-3/TRBV12-4	.	.	TRBJ1-3	TGTGCCAGCACGACAGACGTCAGCTCTGGAAACACCATATATTTT	CASTTDVSSGNTIYF
TRBV27	medium-sized	TRBD1	TRBJ2-5	TGTGCCAGCAGTTCAACGACAGGGTACGAGACCCAGTACTTC	CASSSTTGYETQYF
TRBV6-4	medium-sized	TRBD2	TRBJ2-1	TGTGCCAGCAGTGAGGGGACTAGCGCCTACAATGAGCAGTTCTTC	CASSEGTSAYNEQFF
TRBV5-4	large	.	TRBJ2-3	TGTGCCAGCAGCTCTGGGGCCCTAGAGGTTGATACGCAGTATTTT	CASSSGALEVDTQYF
TRBV5-4	.	TRBD1	TRBJ1-1	TGTGCCAGCAGTCCCCCCCTAGGACAGGCGATGAACACTGAAGCTTTCTTT	CASSPPLGQAMNTEAFF
TRBV24-1	medium-sized	.	TRBJ1-2	TGTGCCACCAGTGACCAACGACAGCCGGCGGCGGGCTACACCTTC	CATSDQRQPAAGYTF
TRBV24-1	large	TRBD2	TRBJ2-1	TGTGCCACCAGTGAGCTAGCGGGAGAGCACAATGAGCAGTTCTTC	CATSELAGEHNEQFF
TRBV5-1	medium-sized	.	TRBJ2-7	TGCGCCAGCAGCACCCCTGCCTACGAGCAGTACTTC	CASSTPAYEQYF
TRBV20-1	medium-sized	.	TRBJ1-4	TGCAGTGCTAGAGAAGCGGCGGCAAATGAAAAACTGTTTTTT	CSAREAAANEKLFF
TRBV30	medium-sized	.	TRBJ2-5	TGTGCCTGGAGTGCTAGGGAAGAGACCCAGTACTTC	CAWSAREETQYF
TRBV18	.	.	TRBJ1-3	TGTGCCAGCTCACCAGCGGAGGGCCTCGCTGGAAACACCATATATTTT	CASSPAEGLAGNTIYF
TRBV20-1	medium-sized	.	TRBJ1-2	TGCAGTGCTCTTAGGGGCGGGACTAACTATGGCTACACCTTC	CSALRGGTNYGYTF
TRBV5-1	medium-sized	TRBD1	TRBJ2-5	TGCGCCAGCAGCCTTACCGCCGGGACAGGGGGAGAGACCCAGTACTTC	CASSLTAGTGGETQYF
TRBV6-5	.	.	TRBJ2-1	TGTGCCAGCAGTTATACACGGGGCGGAGTCGATGAGCAGTTCTTC	CASSYTRGGVDEQFF
TRBV11-3	few	.	TRBJ2-3	TGTGCCAGCAGCTCCTACAGCACAGATACGCAGTATTTT	CASSSYSTDTQYF
TRBV7-2	.	.	TRBJ1-4	TGTGCCAGCAGCTTGGGGGGTCTAAATGAAAAACTGTTTTTT	CASSLGGLNEKLFF
TRBV5-1	large	.	TRBJ1-6	TGCGCCAGCAGCCCGGAGGGGGAACGATCACCCCTCCACTTT	CASSPEGERSPLHF
TRBV5-1	medium-sized	.	TRBJ2-3	TGCGCCAGCAGCCCCGATGGGACTAGCACAGATACGCAGTATTTT	CASSPDGTSTDTQYF
TRBV6-5	medium-sized	TRBD1	TRBJ2-3	TGTGCCAGCAGACTGACAGGGCCCACAGATACGCAGTATTTT	CASRLTGPTDTQYF
TRBV6-4	.	.	TRBJ1-1	TGTGCCAGCAGTGACTCGGACAACACTGAAGCTTTCTTT	CASSDSDNTEAFF
TRBV15	medium-sized	.	TRBJ2-7	TGTGCCACCAGCAGAGACAGGGACATAAACAACGAGCAGTACTTC	CATSRDRDINNEQYF
TRBV28	few	.	TRBJ1-6	TGTGCCAGCATCTGGGGGAAGCCTTACTATAATTCACCCCTCCACTTT	CASIWGKPYYNSPLHF
TRBV5-1	medium-sized	.	TRBJ2-5	TGCGCCAGCAGCTTGGCAGGGGAGACCCAGTACTTC	CASSLAGETQYF
TRBV12-3/TRBV12-4	medium-sized	.	TRBJ2-2	TGTGCCAGCAGTACCGGGACAAAGAACACCGGGGAGCTGTTTTTT	CASSTGTKNTGELFF
TRBV5-1	few	.	TRBJ2-5	TGCGCCAGCAGCCGAAAAGGATTCCAAGAGACCCAGTACTTC	CASSRKGFQETQYF
TRBV6-5	medium-sized	.	TRBJ2-1	TGTGCCTCCCAGGGCTATGAAAAAACCTACAATGAGCAGTTCTTC	CASQGYEKTYNEQFF
TRBV7-8	medium-sized	.	TRBJ2-5	TGTGCCAGCAGCTTAGCGGGGGGTTACCAAGAGACCCAGTACTTC	CASSLAGGYQETQYF
TRBV12-3/TRBV12-4	medium-sized	TRBD1	TRBJ1-1	TGTGCCAGCAGCCGGGACAGTACCCAAGCTTTCTTT	CASSRDSTQAFF
TRBV20-1	.	.	TRBJ2-5	TGCAGTTGCCTAGGTGCCCGAGGGGAGACCCAGTACTTC	CSCLGARGETQYF